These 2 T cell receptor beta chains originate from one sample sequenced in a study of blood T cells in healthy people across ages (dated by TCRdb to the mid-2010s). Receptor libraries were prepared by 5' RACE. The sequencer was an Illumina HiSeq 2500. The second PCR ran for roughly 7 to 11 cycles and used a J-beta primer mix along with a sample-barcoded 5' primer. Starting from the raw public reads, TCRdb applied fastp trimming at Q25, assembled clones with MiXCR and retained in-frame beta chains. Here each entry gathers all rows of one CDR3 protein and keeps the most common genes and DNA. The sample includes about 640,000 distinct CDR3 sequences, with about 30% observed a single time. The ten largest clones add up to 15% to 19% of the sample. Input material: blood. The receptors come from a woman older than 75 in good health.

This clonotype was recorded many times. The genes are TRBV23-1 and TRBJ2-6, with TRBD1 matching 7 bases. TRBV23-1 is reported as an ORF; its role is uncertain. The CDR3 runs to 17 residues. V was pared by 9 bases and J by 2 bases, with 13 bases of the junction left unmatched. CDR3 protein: CASPSIHRGAGANVLTF. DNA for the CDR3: TGCGCCAGTCCCTCCATACACAGGGGAGCTGGGGCCAACGTCCTGACTTTC.

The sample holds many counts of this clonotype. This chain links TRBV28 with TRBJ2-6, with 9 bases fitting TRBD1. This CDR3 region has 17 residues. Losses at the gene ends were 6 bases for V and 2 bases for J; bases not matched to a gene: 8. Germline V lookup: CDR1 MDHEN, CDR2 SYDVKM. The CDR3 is CASRTGTGRTGANVLTF. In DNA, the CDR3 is TGTGCCAGCAGGACCGGGACAGGGCGAACTGGGGCCAACGTCCTGACTTTC.